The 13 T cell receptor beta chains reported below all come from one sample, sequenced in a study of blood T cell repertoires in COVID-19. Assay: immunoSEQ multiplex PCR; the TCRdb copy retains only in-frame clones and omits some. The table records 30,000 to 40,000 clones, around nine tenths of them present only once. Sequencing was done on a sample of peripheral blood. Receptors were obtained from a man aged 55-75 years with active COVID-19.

CDR3 region: CASSLVAGGFDSPLHF. CDR3 DNA: TGTGCCAGCAGCTTAGTAGCAGGGGGCTTCGATTCACCCCTCCACTTT. The chain uses TRBV7-6 and TRBJ1-6; 8 bases align to TRBD1. Per germline, CDR1 SGHVS and CDR2 FNYEAQ. The junction had 7 bases not matched to a gene; V was cut back by 1 base and J by 8 bases. The CDR3 has 16 amino acids.

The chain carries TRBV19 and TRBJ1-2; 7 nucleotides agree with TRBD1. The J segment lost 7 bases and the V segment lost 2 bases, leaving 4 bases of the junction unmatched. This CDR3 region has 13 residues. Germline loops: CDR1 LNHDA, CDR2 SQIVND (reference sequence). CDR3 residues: CASSINRGTGYTF. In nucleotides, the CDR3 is TGTGCCAGTAGTATAAACAGGGGTACTGGCTACACCTTC.

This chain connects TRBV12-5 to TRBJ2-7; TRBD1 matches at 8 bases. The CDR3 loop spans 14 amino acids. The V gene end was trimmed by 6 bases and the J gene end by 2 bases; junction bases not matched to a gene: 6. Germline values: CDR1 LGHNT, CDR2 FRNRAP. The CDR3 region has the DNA TGTGCTAGTGGGATGCCGGGACAGGCCTACGAGCAGTACTTC. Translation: CASGMPGQAYEQYF.

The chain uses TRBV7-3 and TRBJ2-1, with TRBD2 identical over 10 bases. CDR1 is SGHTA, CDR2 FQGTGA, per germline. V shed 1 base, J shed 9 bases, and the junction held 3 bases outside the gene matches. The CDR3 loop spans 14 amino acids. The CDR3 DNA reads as TGTGCCAGCAGCTTAAAGGCTAGCGGGGGTGAGCAGTTCTTC. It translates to CASSLKASGGEQFF.

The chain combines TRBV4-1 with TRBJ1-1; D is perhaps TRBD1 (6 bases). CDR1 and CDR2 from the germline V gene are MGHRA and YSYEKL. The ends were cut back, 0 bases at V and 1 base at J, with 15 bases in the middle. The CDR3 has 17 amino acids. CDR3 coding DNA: TGCGCCAGCAGCCAAGAACCAACGACAGGAACGAACACTGAAGCTTTCTTT. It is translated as CASSQEPTTGTNTEAFF.

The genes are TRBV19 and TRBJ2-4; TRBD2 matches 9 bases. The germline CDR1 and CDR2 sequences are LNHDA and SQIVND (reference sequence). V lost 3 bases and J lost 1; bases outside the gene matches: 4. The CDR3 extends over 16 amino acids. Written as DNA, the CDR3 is TGTGCCAGTAGTATTATGCGGGAGGGGGCCAAAAACATTCAGTACTTC. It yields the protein CASSIMREGAKNIQYF.

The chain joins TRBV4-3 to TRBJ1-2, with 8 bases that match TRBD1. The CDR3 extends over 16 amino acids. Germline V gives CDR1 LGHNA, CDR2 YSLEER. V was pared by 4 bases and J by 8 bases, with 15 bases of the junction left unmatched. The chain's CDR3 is CASSLEWQGASGGYTF. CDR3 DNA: TGCGCCAGCAGCCTAGAATGGCAGGGGGCCTCCGGCGGCTACACCTTC.

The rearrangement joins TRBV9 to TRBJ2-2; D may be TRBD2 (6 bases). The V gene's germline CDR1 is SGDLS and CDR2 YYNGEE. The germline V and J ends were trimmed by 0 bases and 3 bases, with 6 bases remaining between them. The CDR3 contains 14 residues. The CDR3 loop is CASSVGGDTGELFF. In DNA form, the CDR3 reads TGTGCCAGCAGCGTAGGCGGGGACACCGGGGAGCTGTTTTTT. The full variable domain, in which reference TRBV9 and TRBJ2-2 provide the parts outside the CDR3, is DSGVTQTPKHLITATGQRVTLRCSPRSGDLSVYWYQQSLDQGLQFLIQYYNGEERAKGNILERFSAQQFPDLHSELNLSSLELGDSALYFCASSVGGDTGELFFGEGSRLTVL.

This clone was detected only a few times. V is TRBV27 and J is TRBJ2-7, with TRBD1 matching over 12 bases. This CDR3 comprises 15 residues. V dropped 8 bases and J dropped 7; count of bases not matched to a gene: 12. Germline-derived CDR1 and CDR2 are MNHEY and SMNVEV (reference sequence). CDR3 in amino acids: CASDSSGTGGGEQYF. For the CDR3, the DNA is TGTGCCAGCGATTCCTCCGGGACAGGGGGCGGGGAGCAGTACTTC.

CDR3 residues: CAITERGEAFF. The CDR3 DNA follows: TGTGCCATCACCGAAAGGGGGGAAGCTTTCTTT. The chain uses TRBV10-3 and TRBJ1-1, with D possibly TRBD1 on 6 matching bases. Germline loops: CDR1 ENHRY, CDR2 SYGVKD. The CDR3 has 11 residues. Trimming took off 7 bases at V and 8 bases at J, with 11 bases between the two ends.

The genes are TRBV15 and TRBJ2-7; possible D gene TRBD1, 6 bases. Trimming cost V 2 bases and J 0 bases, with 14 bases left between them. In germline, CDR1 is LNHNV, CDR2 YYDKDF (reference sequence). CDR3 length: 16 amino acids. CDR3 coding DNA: TGTGCCACCAGCAGATTCCGGGACACTAACTCCTACGAGCAGTACTTC. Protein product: CATSRFRDTNSYEQYF. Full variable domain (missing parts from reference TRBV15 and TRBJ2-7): DAMVIQNPRYQVTQFGKPVTLSCSQTLNHNVMYWYQQKSSQAPKLLFHYYDKDFNNEADTPDNFQSRRPNTSFCFLDIRSPGLGDTAMYLCATSRFRDTNSYEQYFGPGTRLTVT.

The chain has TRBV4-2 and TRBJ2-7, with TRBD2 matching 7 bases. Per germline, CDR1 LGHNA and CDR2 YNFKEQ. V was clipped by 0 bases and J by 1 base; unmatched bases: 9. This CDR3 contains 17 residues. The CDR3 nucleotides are TGTGCCAGCAGCCAAGATGGACTAGTGGGGGGGTCCTACGAGCAGTACTTC. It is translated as CASSQDGLVGGSYEQYF.

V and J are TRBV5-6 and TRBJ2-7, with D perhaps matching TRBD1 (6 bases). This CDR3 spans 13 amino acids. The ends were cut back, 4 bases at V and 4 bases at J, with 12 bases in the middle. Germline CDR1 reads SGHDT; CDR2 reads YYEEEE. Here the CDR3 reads CASSPTGRYEQYF. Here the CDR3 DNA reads TGTGCCAGCAGCCCCACAGGGCGATACGAGCAGTACTTC. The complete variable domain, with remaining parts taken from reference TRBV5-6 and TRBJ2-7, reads DAGVTQSPTHLIKTRGQQVTLRCSPKSGHDTVSWYQQALGQGPQFIFQYYEEEERQRGNFPDRFSGHQFPNYSSELNVNALLLGDSALYLCASSPTGRYEQYFGPGTRLTVT.